The following is a TCR beta chain sequence with its context. What it recognizes is unknown. TCRbeta library construction was performed incorporating unique molecular identifiers. TCRdb reprocessed the PCR reads via MiXCR and lists one record per CDR3 protein. The table has some 600,000 distinct CDR3 sequences, 10% to 15% seen once. This entry is derived from a study of T-cell reconstitution after alpha-beta-depleted transplantation in children. General observations from the study: Some patients showed high day-60 TCRbeta diversity, which derived from surviving recipient T cells and thymic progenitors.

The V gene end was trimmed by 5 bases and the J gene end by 2 bases; junction bases not matched to a gene: 7. This CDR3 spans 15 amino acids. The germline CDR1 and CDR2 sequences are DFQATT and SNEGSKA (reference sequence). Here the sequenced sample was PBMCs, mostly from graft donor cells, taken 360 days after TCRalphabeta/CD19-depleted stem cell transplant. The TCR originated in a male patient younger than 18 who had a stem cell transplant for acute myeloid leukemia, so the T cells may come from the graft donor. This rearrangement joins TRBV20-1 to TRBJ2-2; 8 bases map to TRBD1. For the CDR3, the DNA is TGCAGTGCTTCCTTTACAGGGGGAAACACCGGGGAGCTGTTTTTT. This codes for CSASFTGGNTGELFF.